These T cell receptor beta chains were read from a single sample in a study of blood T cell repertoires in COVID-19. Some clones are missing from TCRdb's copy, which holds only in-frame ones; the method was immunoSEQ multiplex PCR. This table holds some 300,000 clones, roughly 91% found once. The material sequenced was PBMCs or T cells enriched from blood (not recorded which). All receptors come from a woman aged 30 to 39 who had recovered from COVID-19. Each CDR3 is given with its conserved first and last residue. D genes are given only for firm matches. Clone size, where shown, is once, few, many, or a class for clones that have expanded.

D	size	J	V	DNA	CDR3
-	-	TRBJ2-3	TRBV14	TGTGCCAGCAGCCAAAGTAGGTCCCAAACCGGGACAGATACGCAGTATTTT	CASSQSRSQTGTDTQYF
-	-	TRBJ1-6	TRBV9	TGTGCCAGCAGTAGAATTGATTCACCCCTCCACTTT	CASSRIDSPLHF
-	-	TRBJ1-2	TRBV30	TGTGCCCATCGGGGGTCTTGGAATGGCTACACCTTC	CAHRGSWNGYTF
-	once	TRBJ1-2	TRBV5-4	TGTGCCAGCAGCCGAGTAAACGATGGGGGCGACTATGGCTACACCTTC	CASSRVNDGGDYGYTF
TRBD1	-	TRBJ1-2	TRBV10-3	TGTGCTACCAGTGACAGGGAAGGCTACACCTTC	CATSDREGYTF
-	-	TRBJ1-2	TRBV19	TGTGCCAGTAGTATCAGAGCAGGGATCTATGGCTACACCTTC	CASSIRAGIYGYTF
TRBD2	-	TRBJ2-2	TRBV7-2	TGTGCCAGCAGCTTAACTAGCGGGAGTCCGGAGCTGTTTTTT	CASSLTSGSPELFF
-	-	TRBJ1-1	TRBV18	TGTGCCAGCTCCCCAGCGGGGGTGTACACTGAAGCTTTCTTT	CASSPAGVYTEAFF
TRBD2	-	TRBJ2-3	TRBV6-4	TGTGCCAGCAGTGACTGGGCGGGAGGGACAGATACGCAGTATTTT	CASSDWAGGTDTQYF
-	once	TRBJ1-5	TRBV28	TGTGCCAGCAGTTTTTGGGCCGACAGTAATAGCAATCAGCCCCAGCATTTT	CASSFWADSNSNQPQHF
-	-	TRBJ2-1	TRBV19	TGTGCCAGTAGTTATAGGGGTGCGGAGCAGTTCTTC	CASSYRGAEQFF
-	-	TRBJ1-1	TRBV30	TGTGCCTGGATTCCGAGGAGGGCCCTGAACACTGAAGCTTTCTTT	CAWIPRRALNTEAFF
TRBD2	once	TRBJ2-1	TRBV5-3	TGTGCCAGAAGCCCGGGACTAGCGTCTAACAATGAGCAGTTCTTC	CARSPGLASNNEQFF
-	-	TRBJ2-3	TRBV29-1	TGCAGCATGAGGTACAGGGTCGGTGAGACAGATACGCAGTATTTT	CSMRYRVGETDTQYF
TRBD2	-	TRBJ2-1	TRBV28	TGTGCCAGCAGTCGGAGACTGGGAACTAGCGTCTCCTACAATGAGCAGTTCTTC	CASSRRLGTSVSYNEQFF
TRBD2	-	TRBJ2-1	TRBV7-9	TGTGCCAGCAGCGTCGGACTAGCGGGATTGGTGAATGAGCAGTTCTTC	CASSVGLAGLVNEQFF
-	-	TRBJ1-2	TRBV29-1	TGCAGCGCCGAGGGGGGGGCGAACTATGGCTACACCTTC	CSAEGGANYGYTF
TRBD2	-	TRBJ2-3	TRBV3-1/TRBV3-2	TGTGCCAGCAGCCAAGATCTCGGTTTTGGCGGGAGGACCACAGATACGCAGTATTTT	CASSQDLGFGGRTTDTQYF